This T cell receptor beta chain was sequenced for a study of cytomegalovirus exposure and HLA in healthy donors. Study-level points and caveats: Trimming of TCR beta V- and J-genes showed a link, identified in a later analysis, to a missense DCLRE1C variant.

The study ran its PCR with 60 Vbeta and 13 Jbeta primers. Generated by immunoSEQ multiplex PCR, the TCRdb table keeps only in-frame clones and is missing some. The sample records over 150,000 clones, about 77% being singletons. CDR1 and CDR2 from the germline V gene are MNHEY and SVGAGI. The CDR3 is made up of 15 amino acids. V shed 7 bases and J shed 0 bases, with 16 bases lying between them. This clone was counted a few times. Its antigen is unknown. The clonotype originates from a man aged 25-40 years in good health and CMV-seropositive. The chain employs TRBV6-5 and TRBJ2-7; D perhaps matches TRBD1 (6 bases). The specimen sequenced was PBMCs. CDR3 region: CASKYSGQLSYEQYF. DNA of the CDR3: TGTGCCAGCAAATACTCTGGACAGCTCTCCTACGAGCAGTACTTC.